A selection of T cell receptor beta chains follows, all from one sample in a study of CD8+ T cells in alopecia areata. The table came from immunoSEQ multiplex PCR; TCRdb's copy has only in-frame clones and leaves some out. The data contain tens of thousands of clones, around 71% of them seen just once; the ten biggest clones take up roughly a sixth. Specimen: CD8+ T cells sorted from blood, collected at week 44, from a patient treated with tofacitinib. These receptors were obtained from a human donor with alopecia areata. The CDR3 runs from the conserved cysteine through the conserved F or W. Fields, in order: J gene, clone size, D gene, V gene, CDR3 DNA, CDR3 protein. A D gene is named only where the DNA matches it firmly. Clone size, where shown, is once, few, many, or a class for clones that have expanded.

j_call: TRBJ2-2; clone_size: medium-sized; d_call: -; v_call: TRBV6-6; cdr3_nt: TGTGCCAGCACGACTTGGGGAGATGGAACCGGGGAGCTGTTTTTT; cdr3_aa: CASTTWGDGTGELFF
j_call: TRBJ2-1; clone_size: -; d_call: -; v_call: TRBV14; cdr3_nt: TGTGCCAGCAGCCAAGGCCGAAGCTCCTACAATGAGCAGTTCTTC; cdr3_aa: CASSQGRSSYNEQFF
j_call: TRBJ2-7; clone_size: -; d_call: -; v_call: TRBV6-5; cdr3_nt: TGTGCCAGCACGCCCGCCAGGGGCATTACGTACGAGCAGTACTTC; cdr3_aa: CASTPARGITYEQYF
j_call: TRBJ1-5; clone_size: -; d_call: -; v_call: TRBV6-4; cdr3_nt: TGTGCCAGCAGTTCCGGGAGTAATCAGCCCCAGCATTTT; cdr3_aa: CASSSGSNQPQHF
j_call: TRBJ2-1; clone_size: -; d_call: TRBD2; v_call: TRBV7-9; cdr3_nt: TGTGCCAGCAGGGGGACTAGCTCCTACAATGAGCAGTTCTTC; cdr3_aa: CASRGTSSYNEQFF
j_call: TRBJ2-3; clone_size: -; d_call: -; v_call: TRBV4-3; cdr3_nt: TGCGCCAGCAGCCAAGACCGTTTCGGGGCTAGCACAGATACGCAGTATTTT; cdr3_aa: CASSQDRFGASTDTQYF
j_call: TRBJ1-4; clone_size: -; d_call: TRBD1; v_call: TRBV10-2; cdr3_nt: TGCGCCAGTTACGACAGGGTAGCTGAAAAACTGTTTTTT; cdr3_aa: CASYDRVAEKLFF
j_call: TRBJ2-6; clone_size: -; d_call: -; v_call: TRBV4-3; cdr3_nt: TGCGCCAGCAGCCAAGAAGGGCCTGGGGCCAACGTCCTGACTTTC; cdr3_aa: CASSQEGPGANVLTF
j_call: TRBJ2-3; clone_size: few; d_call: -; v_call: TRBV28; cdr3_nt: TGTGCCAGCAGTCAACGACAGAGCACAGATACGCAGTATTTT; cdr3_aa: CASSQRQSTDTQYF
j_call: TRBJ2-2; clone_size: -; d_call: -; v_call: TRBV7-3; cdr3_nt: TGTGCCAGCAGCTTGTTAGGTACCGGGGAGCTGTTTTTT; cdr3_aa: CASSLLGTGELFF
j_call: TRBJ1-2; clone_size: -; d_call: -; v_call: TRBV27; cdr3_nt: TGTGCCAGCAGTCCCTCCACAGGGAACTTTAACTATGGCTACACCTTC; cdr3_aa: CASSPSTGNFNYGYTF
j_call: TRBJ2-7; clone_size: -; d_call: -; v_call: TRBV10-2; cdr3_nt: TGCGCCAGCAACAGTGGGACCGAGCAGTACTTC; cdr3_aa: CASNSGTEQYF
j_call: TRBJ2-1; clone_size: -; d_call: -; v_call: TRBV4-3; cdr3_nt: TGCGCCAGCAGCCAAGACCGGGCGGCTAACAATGAGCAGTTCTTC; cdr3_aa: CASSQDRAANNEQFF
j_call: TRBJ1-1; clone_size: -; d_call: -; v_call: TRBV27; cdr3_nt: TGTGCCAGCAGTTTATTCAGGGGGAACACTGAAGCTTTCTTT; cdr3_aa: CASSLFRGNTEAFF
j_call: TRBJ1-1; clone_size: -; d_call: -; v_call: TRBV5-6; cdr3_nt: TGTGCCAGCAGCCGTACCGGGGAAGCTTTCTTT; cdr3_aa: CASSRTGEAFF
j_call: TRBJ2-3; clone_size: -; d_call: -; v_call: TRBV7-6; cdr3_nt: TGTGCCAGCAGCTTATTTGACAAGGGGTCAGATACGCAGTATTTT; cdr3_aa: CASSLFDKGSDTQYF
j_call: TRBJ1-1; clone_size: -; d_call: -; v_call: TRBV19; cdr3_nt: TGTGCCAGTAGTACAGGGACCAACAGTGAAGCTTTCTTT; cdr3_aa: CASSTGTNSEAFF
j_call: TRBJ2-5; clone_size: once; d_call: -; v_call: TRBV7-8; cdr3_nt: TGTGCCAGCAGCCGAACAGGGTCGGGACAAGAGACCCAGTACTTC; cdr3_aa: CASSRTGSGQETQYF
j_call: TRBJ2-1; clone_size: -; d_call: -; v_call: TRBV19; cdr3_nt: TGTGCCAGTAGTAACGCAGTTGCCAATGAGCAGTTCTTC; cdr3_aa: CASSNAVANEQFF
j_call: TRBJ1-1; clone_size: -; d_call: -; v_call: TRBV29-1; cdr3_nt: TGCAGCGTTGAAGTCGGGAAGGGCTCCACTGAAGCTTTCTTT; cdr3_aa: CSVEVGKGSTEAFF
j_call: TRBJ2-7; clone_size: -; d_call: TRBD1; v_call: TRBV15; cdr3_nt: TGTGCCACCGGAAACAGGGGGTACGAGCAGTACTTC; cdr3_aa: CATGNRGYEQYF
j_call: TRBJ2-5; clone_size: -; d_call: -; v_call: TRBV9; cdr3_nt: TGTGCCAGCAGCGTAGGTATAGGGAAGACCCAGTACTTC; cdr3_aa: CASSVGIGKTQYF
j_call: TRBJ2-1; clone_size: -; d_call: -; v_call: TRBV10-3; cdr3_nt: TGTGCCATCAGTGTCGGAGGGGGCAATGAGCAGTTCTTC; cdr3_aa: CAISVGGGNEQFF
j_call: TRBJ2-3; clone_size: -; d_call: -; v_call: TRBV11-2; cdr3_nt: TGTGCCAGCAGCTTAGCGCCAGCCAGAGCAGATACGCAGTATTTT; cdr3_aa: CASSLAPARADTQYF
j_call: TRBJ2-3; clone_size: -; d_call: -; v_call: TRBV30; cdr3_nt: TGTGCCTGGGAATTACTACCGGGACAACGAGCAGATACGCAGTATTTT; cdr3_aa: CAWELLPGQRADTQYF
j_call: TRBJ2-1; clone_size: -; d_call: -; v_call: TRBV7-9; cdr3_nt: TGTGCCAGCAGCTTCGGCCGGCGGCTCCACAATGAGCAGTTCTTC; cdr3_aa: CASSFGRRLHNEQFF
j_call: TRBJ2-3; clone_size: -; d_call: -; v_call: TRBV2; cdr3_nt: TGTGCCAGCAGGGAGATGACCGTATCCAGCACAGATACGCAGTATTTT; cdr3_aa: CASREMTVSSTDTQYF
j_call: TRBJ1-5; clone_size: -; d_call: TRBD1; v_call: TRBV7-8; cdr3_nt: TGTGCCAGCAGCTTAGTACAGGGGGAAGTCAATCAGCCCCAGCATTTT; cdr3_aa: CASSLVQGEVNQPQHF
j_call: TRBJ2-2; clone_size: -; d_call: -; v_call: TRBV11-2; cdr3_nt: TGTGCCAGCAGCTTAGGCTCGGTTGGGGCAGGTCGCTGGACCGGGGAGCTGTTTTTT; cdr3_aa: CASSLGSVGAGRWTGELFF
j_call: TRBJ2-3; clone_size: -; d_call: -; v_call: TRBV2; cdr3_nt: TGTGCCAGCAGGAGCCCTACAGATACGCAGTATTTT; cdr3_aa: CASRSPTDTQYF
j_call: TRBJ2-5; clone_size: -; d_call: -; v_call: TRBV5-6; cdr3_nt: TGTGCCAGCAGCCGAGGGGTTGTGGAGACCCAGTACTTC; cdr3_aa: CASSRGVVETQYF
j_call: TRBJ1-1; clone_size: -; d_call: -; v_call: TRBV25-1; cdr3_nt: TGTGCCAGCAAGGGTACGAGCCATATGAACACTGAAGCTTTCTTT; cdr3_aa: CASKGTSHMNTEAFF
j_call: TRBJ1-5; clone_size: -; d_call: -; v_call: TRBV9; cdr3_nt: TGTGCCAGCAGCCGAGGGCCGGGGGGTAACCAGCCCCAGCATTTT; cdr3_aa: CASSRGPGGNQPQHF
j_call: TRBJ2-3; clone_size: -; d_call: -; v_call: TRBV9; cdr3_nt: TGTGCCAGCAGCGACAGGTTATCTAGCACAGATACGCAGTATTTT; cdr3_aa: CASSDRLSSTDTQYF
j_call: TRBJ2-7; clone_size: -; d_call: -; v_call: TRBV13; cdr3_nt: TGTGCCAGCAGCTTAGGGGCCTACGAGCAGTACTTC; cdr3_aa: CASSLGAYEQYF
j_call: TRBJ2-5; clone_size: -; d_call: -; v_call: TRBV11-2; cdr3_nt: TGTGCCAGCAGCTTGGAAGTACAAGAGACCCAGTACTTC; cdr3_aa: CASSLEVQETQYF
j_call: TRBJ2-1; clone_size: -; d_call: -; v_call: TRBV11-3; cdr3_nt: TGTGCCAGCAGCTTAAAGAGGGGGGGTGGTGAGCAGTTCTTC; cdr3_aa: CASSLKRGGGEQFF
j_call: TRBJ1-1; clone_size: -; d_call: -; v_call: TRBV14; cdr3_nt: TGTGCCAGCAGCCAAGAAGGTGAAGGCTTGAACACTGAAGCTTTCTTT; cdr3_aa: CASSQEGEGLNTEAFF
j_call: TRBJ1-2; clone_size: -; d_call: -; v_call: TRBV12-5; cdr3_nt: TGTGCTAGTGAGCCTCTTACAGGGCTGGACCGTGGCTACACCTTC; cdr3_aa: CASEPLTGLDRGYTF
j_call: TRBJ2-4; clone_size: few; d_call: -; v_call: TRBV7-9; cdr3_nt: TGTGCCAGCAGCCTACGGGACAAGAACATTCAGTACTTC; cdr3_aa: CASSLRDKNIQYF
j_call: TRBJ1-4; clone_size: -; d_call: -; v_call: TRBV10-3; cdr3_nt: TGTGCCATCAGTGAGTCGGGAGCTAATGAAAAACTGTTTTTT; cdr3_aa: CAISESGANEKLFF